The 30 T cell receptor beta chains listed next were all sequenced from one sample in a study of cytomegalovirus exposure and HLA in healthy donors. The primer mix had 60 Vbeta and 13 Jbeta primers. Sequencing was performed with immunoSEQ multiplex PCR; in TCRdb, only in-frame clones are kept and a portion is missing. This sample has some 95,000 clones; roughly 70% occur once, and the top ten carry 16%. The sequenced sample consisted of PBMCs. The receptors stem from a woman younger than 30 in good health and CMV-seropositive.

The chain carries TRBV5-4 and TRBJ2-7, with 7 nucleotides matching TRBD1. This CDR3 spans 15 amino acids. Per germline, CDR1 SGHNT and CDR2 YYREEE (reference sequence). The ends lost 3 bases at V and 2 bases at J; junction bases unmatched: 8. As DNA, the CDR3 is TGTGCCAGCAGCTCCCTCCAGACAGGGACCTACGAGCAGTACTTC. It codes for CASSSLQTGTYEQYF.

This clone was detected only once. The J gene is TRBJ2-7, the V gene TRBV7-9; tentatively, D is TRBD1 (6 bases). The V end was cut by 7 bases, the J end by 3 bases, with 10 bases between. Germline V gene sequence: CDR1 SEHNR, CDR2 FQNEAQ (reference sequence). CDR3 length: 12 residues. The CDR3 DNA reads TGTGCCAGCACCCAGGGGCTCTACGAGCAGTACTTC. This encodes CASTQGLYEQYF.

V usage is TRBV7-8 and J usage is TRBJ2-2; the D gene is possibly TRBD2 (6 bases). This CDR3 region has 15 residues. V was trimmed by 1 base and J by 5 bases, leaving 11 bases between them. CDR1 is SGHVS, CDR2 FQNEAQ, per germline. CDR3 amino acids: CASSLDRRGTGELFF. CDR3 coding DNA: TGTGCCAGCAGCTTAGATAGGCGGGGAACCGGGGAGCTGTTTTTT.

V usage is TRBV7-3 and J usage is TRBJ2-5; no definite D call. The CDR3 runs to 13 residues. Germline V gives CDR1 SGHTA, CDR2 FQGTGA. Trimming pared 4 bases from V and 0 bases from J, leaving 6 bases between. This chain's CDR3 is CASSSTDQETQYF. The CDR3 bases are TGTGCCAGCAGCTCAACCGACCAAGAGACCCAGTACTTC.

The CDR3 DNA is TGTGCCAGCAGTGCGGGACTCGCGAGCACAGATACGCAGTATTTT. Translating gives CASSAGLASTDTQYF. This rearrangement joins TRBV6-5 to TRBJ2-3; D possibly corresponds to TRBD2 (6 bases). CDR3 length: 15 amino acids. The V gene lost 5 bases and the J gene lost 0 bases, with 12 bases spanning the gap. Germline V CDR1 and CDR2: MNHEY, SVGAGI.

The chain uses TRBV5-1 and TRBJ2-5, with no clear D. Deletions cut 4 bases from V and 2 bases from J, with 3 bases between. The CDR3 is 11 residues long. CDR1 and CDR2 (germline): SGHRS, YFSETQ. The CDR3 here is CASSAQETQYF. The DNA for the CDR3 is TGCGCCAGCAGCGCGCAAGAGACCCAGTACTTC.

The count of this clone is one. The chain uses TRBV7-6 and TRBJ2-1, with D tentatively TRBD2 (6 bases). Germline-derived CDR1 and CDR2 are SGHVS and FNYEAQ. The CDR3 totals 14 residues. V was clipped by 8 bases and J by 7 bases, with 18 bases between them. CDR3 sequence (DNA): TGTGCCAGCGGAGGGGCTAGAGGGGAGAATGAGCAGTTCTTC. Its protein product is CASGGARGENEQFF. Full variable domain (missing parts from reference TRBV7-6 and TRBJ2-1): GAGVSQSPRYKVTKRGQDVALRCDPISGHVSLYWYRQALGQGPEFLTYFNYEAQQDKSGLPNDRFSAERPEGSISTLTIQRTEQRDSAMYRCASGGARGENEQFFGPGTRLTVL.

In its sample, this clone was seen once. The CDR3 DNA follows: TGCGCCAGCAGCTTGAGTCCGAGGGGGCTTGGCTACACCTTC. Translated, it gives CASSLSPRGLGYTF. The chain joins TRBV5-1 to TRBJ1-2; 7 nucleotides line up with TRBD1. From germline, CDR1 is SGHRS and CDR2 YFSETQ. The V gene end was trimmed by 1 base and the J gene end by 7 bases; junction bases not matched to a gene: 7. The CDR3 is 14 amino acids.

This clone was picked up one time. The chain joins TRBV19 to TRBJ2-7; 7 positions agree with TRBD2. The V gene's germline CDR1 is LNHDA and CDR2 SQIVND (reference sequence). The CDR3 spans 13 residues. V lost 6 bases and J lost 5; bases outside the gene matches: 7. Here the CDR3 reads CASSSGANHEQYF. The CDR3 nucleotides read TGTGCCAGTAGCAGCGGGGCCAACCACGAGCAGTACTTC.

This clone was counted between two and nine times. The rearrangement joins TRBV7-9 to TRBJ2-1; D might be TRBD2 (7 bases). The CDR3 contains 16 residues. Germline V gene sequence: CDR1 SEHNR, CDR2 FQNEAQ (reference sequence). The V end lost 2 bases, the J end lost 0 bases, and 11 bases lay between the germline ends. CDR3 residues: CASSLWGGGSYNEQFF. The CDR3, as DNA: TGTGCCAGCAGCTTATGGGGAGGGGGCTCCTACAATGAGCAGTTCTTC.

CDR3 in DNA: TGTGCCACCAAACAAGATTCCTATAATTCACCCCTCCACTTT. This encodes CATKQDSYNSPLHF. The chain combines TRBV15 with TRBJ1-6; D unclear. The CDR3 extends over 14 amino acids. CDR1 is LNHNV, CDR2 YYDKDF, per germline (reference sequence). The V and J ends lost 7 bases and 1 base respectively, with 8 bases between them.

This clone came up a few times. The junction shows a germline mismatch at one end, possibly a read error. The V gene is TRBV7-7, the J gene TRBJ2-7; possible D gene TRBD2, 5 bases. Germline CDR1 reads SSHAT; CDR2 reads FNYEAQ (reference sequence). The CDR3 consists of 17 residues. This CDR3 reads CASSLAPTASGAYEQYF. In DNA form, the CDR3 reads TGTGCTAGCAGCTTAGCCCCTACGGCATCCGGGGCCTACGAGCAGTACTTC. The full variable domain, rest sourced from reference TRBV7-7 and TRBJ2-7, is GAGVSQSPRYKVTKRGQDVTLRCDPISSHATLYWYQQALGQGPEFLTYFNYEAQPDKSGLPSDRFSAERPEGSISTLTIQRTEQRDSAMYRCASSLAPTASGAYEQYFGPGTRLTVT.

The CDR3 loop is CASSLDRSDTEAFF. CDR3 sequence (DNA): TGCGCCAGCAGCTTAGACAGGTCGGACACTGAAGCTTTCTTT. The chain combines TRBV5-1 with TRBJ1-1; TRBD1 might be the D (6 bases). Germline V gene sequence: CDR1 SGHRS, CDR2 YFSETQ. The CDR3 contains 14 residues. V lost 2 bases and J lost 3, with 11 bases in between. The full variable domain, its missing parts supplied by reference TRBV5-1 and TRBJ1-1, is KAGVTQTPRYLIKTRGQQVTLSCSPISGHRSVSWYQQTPGQGLQFLFEYFSETQRNKGNFPGRFSGRQFSNSRSEMNVSTLELGDSALYLCASSLDRSDTEAFFGQGTRLTVV.

A single count supports this clone. This chain uses TRBV7-9 with TRBJ1-4; 8 nucleotides align to TRBD1. With V trimmed by 7 bases and J by 4 bases, 2 bases remained unmatched. The CDR3 spans 13 residues. Looked up from germline, CDR1 is SEHNR and CDR2 is FQNEAQ (reference sequence). The CDR3 DNA reads as TGTGCCAGCAACGACAGGGGTAATGAAAAACTGTTTTTT. Its protein product is CASNDRGNEKLFF.

The chain couples TRBV11-2 to TRBJ2-7; TRBD1 might be the D (5 bases). Between the trimmed V and J ends, which lost 0 bases and 7 bases, there was a span of 7 bases. The V gene's germline CDR1 is SGHAT and CDR2 FQNNGV. The CDR3 consists of 12 residues. The CDR3 spells CASSLDHREQYF. The DNA for the CDR3 is TGTGCCAGCAGCTTAGATCACAGGGAGCAGTACTTC.

J is TRBJ2-7 and V is TRBV11-3, with 10 bases fitting TRBD1. The V gene end was trimmed by 4 bases and the J gene end by 5 bases; junction bases not matched to a gene: 8. The CDR3 consists of 15 residues. Germline values: CDR1 SGHNT, CDR2 YENEEA. This chain's CDR3 is CASSSRDRGMHEQYF. The DNA of the CDR3 is TGTGCCAGCAGCTCCCGGGACAGGGGTATGCACGAGCAGTACTTC.

This chain joins TRBV5-1 and TRBJ1-1; weak D call: TRBD1 (6 bases). Germline-derived CDR1 and CDR2 are SGHRS and YFSETQ. The CDR3 has 13 amino acids. The V end was cut by 4 bases, the J end by 1 base, with 8 bases between. The CDR3 nucleotides are TGCGCCAGCAGCAGGGGACAGAACACTGAAGCTTTCTTT. It translates to CASSRGQNTEAFF.

This clone was seen a handful of times. In nucleotides, the CDR3 is TGTGCCAGCAGTGAATGGGCTGGTGGCACCTACAATGAGCAGTTCTTC. Translation gives CASSEWAGGTYNEQFF. The chain carries TRBV6-4 and TRBJ2-1; unclear D gene. The CDR3 is 16 residues long. Germline assignment: CDR1 MRHNA and CDR2 SNTAGT. The ends were cut back, 3 bases at V and 2 bases at J, with 14 bases in the middle.

The CDR3, as DNA: TGTGCCAGCGCGTTTAGCGGCCCTAACTATGGCTACACCTTC. This sequence encodes CASAFSGPNYGYTF. The V gene is TRBV25-1, the J gene TRBJ1-2; D is undetermined. Deletions cut 8 bases from V and 0 bases from J, with 13 bases between. This CDR3 has 14 residues. Germline-derived CDR1 and CDR2 are MGHDK and SYGVNS.

CDR3 nucleotide sequence: TGTGCCAGCAGTTACTGGACAGGGACGTTAGAGACCCAGTACTTC. Translating gives CASSYWTGTLETQYF. The V call is TRBV6-6, the J call TRBJ2-5; 8 bases are shared with TRBD1. Trimming took 1 base from V and 4 from J; bases not matched to a gene: 5. Germline CDR1 reads MNHNY; CDR2 reads SVGAGI (reference sequence). The CDR3 runs 15 residues.

The chain is built from TRBV7-3 and TRBJ1-1; D perhaps matches TRBD1 (6 bases). The ends were cut back, 1 base at V and 7 bases at J, with 10 bases in the middle. The CDR3 has 13 amino acids. Germline lookup yields CDR1 SGHTA and CDR2 FQGTGA. The CDR3 bases are TGTGCCAGCAGCTTAATGGTAGGGGGTGAAGCTTTCTTT. Translated, it gives CASSLMVGGEAFF.

The rearrangement links TRBV5-3 to TRBJ2-7; 7 nucleotides match TRBD1. TRBV5-3 is classed as an ORF, of uncertain function. V shed 0 bases, J shed 4 bases, and the junction held 7 bases outside the gene matches. There are 15 residues in the CDR3. CDR3: CARSLVTGSGYEQYF. The CDR3 nucleotides are TGTGCCAGAAGCTTGGTGACAGGGAGCGGATACGAGCAGTACTTC.

The chain uses TRBV19 and TRBJ2-3; TRBD1 matches 7 bases. CDR3 length: 14 amino acids. Germline CDR1 is LNHDA and CDR2 is SQIVND (reference sequence). Trimming took 7 bases from V and 3 from J; bases not matched to a gene: 7. CDR3 amino acids: CASNRGDGTDTQYF. The CDR3 DNA is TGTGCCAGTAACAGGGGAGACGGGACAGATACGCAGTATTTT.

V gene TRBV19 combines with J gene TRBJ1-1; 7 nucleotides align to TRBD1. This CDR3 has 19 residues. The germline V gene encodes CDR1 LNHDA and CDR2 SQIVND (reference sequence). The V gene end was trimmed by 7 bases and the J gene end by 4 bases; junction bases not matched to a gene: 24. CDR3 sequence reads: CASIQTATGEPGGGTEAFF. The CDR3 coding sequence is TGTGCCAGTATCCAAACAGCCACAGGGGAACCTGGTGGTGGCACTGAAGCTTTCTTT.

This clone showed up just a few times. This chain connects TRBV2 to TRBJ2-7; no clear D gene. V was shortened by 3 bases and J by 2 bases, with 14 bases between the two germline ends. This CDR3 contains 15 residues. In germline, CDR1 is SNHLY, CDR2 FYNNEI. The CDR3 nucleotides are TGTGCCAGCAGTGAGTCCGAACAGAGAGCCTACGAGCAGTACTTC. Translated: CASSESEQRAYEQYF. Drawing the rest from reference TRBV2 and TRBJ2-7, the complete variable domain is EPEVTQTPSHQVTQMGQEVILRCVPISNHLYFYWYRQILGQKVEFLVSFYNNEISEKSEIFDDQFSVERPDGSNFTLKIRSTKLEDSAMYFCASSESEQRAYEQYFGPGTRLTVT.

This rearrangement joins TRBV27 to TRBJ1-1; 9 positions match TRBD1. Germline V CDR1 and CDR2: MNHEY, SMNVEV (reference sequence). This CDR3 region has 15 residues. With 5 bases clipped from V and 1 base from J, the junction kept 5 bases outside the gene matches. The CDR3 reads CASSGTGHSNTEAFF. The CDR3 nucleotides read TGTGCCAGCAGTGGGACAGGGCATTCGAACACTGAAGCTTTCTTT.

The rearrangement uses TRBV6-1 and TRBJ2-7; 9 bases are a match to TRBD1. The germline V gene encodes CDR1 MNHNS and CDR2 SASEGT. This CDR3 has 15 residues. Trimming took 5 bases from V and 3 from J; bases not matched to a gene: 8. CDR3 protein: CASSSGTGTLYEQYF. The DNA of the CDR3 is TGTGCCAGCAGTTCCGGGACAGGGACTCTCTACGAGCAGTACTTC.

This clone turned up a few times. The chain uses TRBV30 and TRBJ2-2, with 7 bases aligning to TRBD2. Germline CDR1 GTSNPN, CDR2 SVGIG (reference sequence). Germline trimming cut 2 bases from V and 5 bases from J; bases unmatched to any gene: 8. The CDR3 extends over 15 amino acids. In DNA, the CDR3 is TGTGCCTGGAGTATAGGCGGGAGTGGGACCGGGGAGCTGTTTTTT. It is translated as CAWSIGGSGTGELFF.

This chain uses TRBV7-9 with TRBJ2-2, with 8 nucleotides matching TRBD1. Germline lookup yields CDR1 SEHNR and CDR2 FQNEAQ (reference sequence). The trim removed 4 bases at V and 6 bases at J, leaving 10 bases unmatched. This CDR3 contains 16 residues. The CDR3 here is CASSSRLDRASGELFF. CDR3 in DNA: TGTGCCAGCAGCTCCCGATTGGACAGGGCTTCCGGGGAGCTGTTTTTT. The variable domain in full, completed from reference TRBV7-9 and TRBJ2-2, reads DTGVSQNPRHKITKRGQNVTFRCDPISEHNRLYWYRQTLGQGPEFLTYFQNEAQLEKSRLLSDRFSAERPKGSFSTLEIQRTEQGDSAMYLCASSSRLDRASGELFFGEGSRLTVL.

The chain carries TRBV5-1 and TRBJ2-7; D possibly corresponds to TRBD1 (5 bases). The V end was cut by 4 bases, the J end by 0 bases, with 11 bases between. Germline-derived CDR1 and CDR2 are SGHRS and YFSETQ. The CDR3 length is 14 residues. The CDR3 is CASSLTASSYEQYF. The CDR3 region has the DNA TGCGCCAGCAGCCTGACAGCAAGCTCCTACGAGCAGTACTTC.